These 4 T cell receptor beta chains were sequenced from one sample in a study of cytomegalovirus exposure and HLA in healthy donors. Using immunoSEQ multiplex PCR, the repertoire was profiled, and TCRdb retains in-frame clones only, with some absent. The profile shows around 220,000 clones, approximately 88% of them singletons. Sequencing was done on a sample of PBMCs. Receptors originate from a woman under 40 in good health and CMV-seropositive.

This clone has just a few counts. The CDR3 DNA reads TGTGCCAGCAGCGTAGGTCAGAGGGGCTACACCTTC. Its translation is CASSVGQRGYTF. The chain uses TRBV9 and TRBJ1-2; D unclear. V lost 0 bases and J 8 bases, leaving 8 bases between the germline ends. Per the germline V gene, CDR1 is SGDLS and CDR2 is YYNGEE. This CDR3 comprises 12 residues.

This clone appeared a single time. The chain couples TRBV30 to TRBJ1-1; D possibly corresponds to TRBD1 (6 bases). Trimming stripped 0 bases from V and 4 bases from J, with 15 bases between. The CDR3 is 15 amino acids. Germline CDR1 and CDR2: GTSNPN and SVGIG (reference sequence). CDR3 in amino acids: CAWSVPRTEATEAFF. CDR3 coding DNA: TGTGCCTGGAGTGTACCCCGGACAGAGGCCACTGAAGCTTTCTTT. The entire variable domain, with the rest obtained from reference TRBV30 and TRBJ1-1, is as follows: SQTIHQWPATLVQPVGSPLSLECTVEGTSNPNLYWYRQAAGRGLQLLFYSVGIGQISSEVPQNLSASRPQDRQFILSSKKLLLSDSGFYLCAWSVPRTEATEAFFGQGTRLTVV.

The rearrangement links TRBV27 to TRBJ1-3, with D tentatively TRBD1 (6 bases). This CDR3 has 15 amino acids. V dropped 2 bases and J dropped 0 bases, with 8 bases sitting between them. Germline V gives CDR1 MNHEY, CDR2 SMNVEV (reference sequence). CDR3 DNA: TGTGCCAGCAGTTTACAGGGGTACTCTGGAAACACCATATATTTT. Amino acids: CASSLQGYSGNTIYF.

This chain uses TRBV6-5 with TRBJ1-3; TRBD1 is a possible D gene (5 bases). This CDR3 is 16 amino acids long. Trimming shortened V by 4 bases and J by 2 bases, and 15 bases separated the two germline ends. Germline V gene sequence: CDR1 MNHEY, CDR2 SVGAGI. CDR3 protein: CASSLESGSAGNTIYF. CDR3 DNA sequence: TGTGCCAGCAGTTTAGAATCAGGGAGTGCTGGAAACACCATATATTTT.